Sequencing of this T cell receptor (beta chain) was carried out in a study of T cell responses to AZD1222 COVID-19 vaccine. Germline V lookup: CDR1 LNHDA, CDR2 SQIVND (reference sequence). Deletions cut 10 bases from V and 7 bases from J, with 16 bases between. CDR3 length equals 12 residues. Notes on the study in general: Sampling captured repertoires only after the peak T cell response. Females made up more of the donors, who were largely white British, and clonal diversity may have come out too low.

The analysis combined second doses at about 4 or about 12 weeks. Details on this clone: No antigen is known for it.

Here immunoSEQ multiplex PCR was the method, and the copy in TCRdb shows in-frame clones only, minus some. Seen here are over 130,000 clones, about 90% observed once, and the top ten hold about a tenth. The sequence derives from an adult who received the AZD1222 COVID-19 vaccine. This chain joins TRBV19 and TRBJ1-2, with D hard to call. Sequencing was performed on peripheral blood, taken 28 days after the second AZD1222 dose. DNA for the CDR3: TGTGCCACTCACGCGGCCCCAGGTGGCTACACCTTC. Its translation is CATHAAPGGYTF.